This T cell receptor (beta chain) was documented in a study of cytomegalovirus exposure and HLA in healthy donors. The V and J ends lost 4 bases and 3 bases respectively, with 20 bases between them. The germline V gene has CDR1 LNHDA and CDR2 SQIVND (reference sequence). The CDR3 consists of 17 residues. A multiplex PCR was run with 60 Vbeta primers and 13 Jbeta primers. Assay used: immunoSEQ multiplex PCR; TCRdb lists only in-frame clones, some missing. The sample carries roughly 140,000 clones, around 80% recorded once. This clone has just one count. What it binds is unknown. Findings and caveats of the study: It emerged from a later analysis that several of the most significant clusters appeared to be linked to common viral pathogens.

V and J are TRBV19 and TRBJ2-3, with a possible D match to TRBD2 (5 bases). Source material: PBMCs. This receptor was obtained from a man in his forties in good health and CMV-seropositive. The CDR3 DNA follows: TGTGCCAGTAGTACCTCTGCCTTCGGGATAGAAACAGATACGCAGTATTTT. Translated, it gives CASSTSAFGIETDTQYF.